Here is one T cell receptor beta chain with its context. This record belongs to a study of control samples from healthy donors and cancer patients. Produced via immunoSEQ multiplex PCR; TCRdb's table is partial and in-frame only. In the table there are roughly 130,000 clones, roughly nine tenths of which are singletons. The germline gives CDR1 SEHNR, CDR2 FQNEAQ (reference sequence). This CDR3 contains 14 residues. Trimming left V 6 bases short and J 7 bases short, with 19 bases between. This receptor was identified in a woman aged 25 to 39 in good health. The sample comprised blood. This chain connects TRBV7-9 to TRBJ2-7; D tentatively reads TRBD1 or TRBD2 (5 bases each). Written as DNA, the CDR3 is TGTGCCAGCAGTATAGCAGGGACCTTGAAGGAGCAGTACTTC. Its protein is CASSIAGTLKEQYF. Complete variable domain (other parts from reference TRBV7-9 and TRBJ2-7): DTGVSQNPRHKITKRGQNVTFRCDPISEHNRLYWYRQTLGQGPEFLTYFQNEAQLEKSRLLSDRFSAERPKGSFSTLEIQRTEQGDSAMYLCASSIAGTLKEQYFGPGTRLTVT.